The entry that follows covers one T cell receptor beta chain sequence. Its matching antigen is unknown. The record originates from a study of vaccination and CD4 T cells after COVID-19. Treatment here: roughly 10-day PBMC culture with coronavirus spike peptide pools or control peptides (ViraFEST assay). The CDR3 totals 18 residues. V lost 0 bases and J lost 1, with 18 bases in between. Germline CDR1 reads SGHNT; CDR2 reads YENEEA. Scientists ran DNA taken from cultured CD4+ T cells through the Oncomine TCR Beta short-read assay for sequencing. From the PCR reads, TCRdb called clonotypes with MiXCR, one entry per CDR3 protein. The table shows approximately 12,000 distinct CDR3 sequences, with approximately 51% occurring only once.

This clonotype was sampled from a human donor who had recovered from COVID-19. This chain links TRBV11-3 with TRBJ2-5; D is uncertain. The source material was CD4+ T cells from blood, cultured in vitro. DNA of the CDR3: TGTGCCAGCAGCTTAGATTTGGGTTACGGAACAGTCCAAGAGACCCAGTACTTC. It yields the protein CASSLDLGYGTVQETQYF.